The source of this T cell receptor beta chain is a study of T cells after yellow fever vaccination. The CDR3 consists of 14 residues. The trim removed 7 bases at V and 5 bases at J, leaving 7 bases unmatched. Germline CDR1 SGDLS, CDR2 YYNGEE. This clonotype showed up just a few times. Its target is unknown. Findings and caveats of the study: Primary-vaccination clones mostly resurfaced post-booster (about 95% CD4, roughly 90% CD8). The secondary response was weaker but peaked faster, day 5 versus 15. Researchers cautioned that FACS-sorted repertoires could harbor abundant clonotypes contaminating from the bulk population. The appearance of a small share of clonotypes in both CD4 and CD8 compartments was observed.

Each CDR3 protein gets one entry after TCRdb re-called the 5' RACE reads with MiXCR. Of hundreds of thousands of distinct CDR3 sequences in the sample, about 17% were seen once. The specimen comprised PBMCs, sampled before the yellow fever booster vaccination. The chain combines TRBV9 with TRBJ2-5; 11 positions match TRBD2. The clonotype was recovered from a man aged 18 to 30 who received the YFV17D yellow fever vaccine. CDR3: CASGTSGFGETQYF. In DNA form, the CDR3 reads TGTGCCAGCGGGACTAGCGGTTTCGGGGAGACCCAGTACTTC.